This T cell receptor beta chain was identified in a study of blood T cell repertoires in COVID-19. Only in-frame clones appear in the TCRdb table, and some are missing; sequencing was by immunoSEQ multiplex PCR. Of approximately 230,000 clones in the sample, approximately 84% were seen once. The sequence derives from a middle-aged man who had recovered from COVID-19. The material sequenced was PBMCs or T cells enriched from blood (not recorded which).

CDR3 coding DNA: TGTGCCAGCTCAGGATCTCAGGGGAATCAGCCCCAGCATTTT. It is translated as CASSGSQGNQPQHF. This chain joins TRBV18 and TRBJ1-5; D might be TRBD1 (6 bases). V was cut by 5 bases and J by 4 bases, with 12 bases left in between. Looked up from germline, CDR1 is KGHSH and CDR2 is LQKENI. CDR3 length: 14 residues.